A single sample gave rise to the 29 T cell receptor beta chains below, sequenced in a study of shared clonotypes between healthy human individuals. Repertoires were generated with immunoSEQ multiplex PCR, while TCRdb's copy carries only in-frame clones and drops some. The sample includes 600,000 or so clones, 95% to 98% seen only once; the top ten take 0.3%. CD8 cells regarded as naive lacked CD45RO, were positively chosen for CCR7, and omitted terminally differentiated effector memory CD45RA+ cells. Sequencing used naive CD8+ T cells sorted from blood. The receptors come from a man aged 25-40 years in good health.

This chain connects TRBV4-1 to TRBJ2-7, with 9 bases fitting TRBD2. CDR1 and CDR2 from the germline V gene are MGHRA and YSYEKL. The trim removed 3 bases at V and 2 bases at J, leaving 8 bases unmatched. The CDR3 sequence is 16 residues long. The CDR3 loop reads CASSQDRLADPYEQYF. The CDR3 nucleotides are TGCGCCAGCAGCCAGGATCGACTAGCGGACCCCTACGAGCAGTACTTC.

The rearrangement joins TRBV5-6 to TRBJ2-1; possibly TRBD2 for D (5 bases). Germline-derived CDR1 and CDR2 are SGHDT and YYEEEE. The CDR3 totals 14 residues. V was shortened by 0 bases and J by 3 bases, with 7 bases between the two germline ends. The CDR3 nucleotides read TGTGCCAGCAGCTTGGCCGGGGTCTACAATGAGCAGTTCTTC. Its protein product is CASSLAGVYNEQFF.

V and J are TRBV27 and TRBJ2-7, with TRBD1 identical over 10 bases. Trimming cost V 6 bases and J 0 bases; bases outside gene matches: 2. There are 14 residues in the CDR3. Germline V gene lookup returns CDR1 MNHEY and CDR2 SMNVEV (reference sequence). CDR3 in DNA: TGTGCCAGCAGGGACAGGGGGGTCTCCTACGAGCAGTACTTC. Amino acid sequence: CASRDRGVSYEQYF.

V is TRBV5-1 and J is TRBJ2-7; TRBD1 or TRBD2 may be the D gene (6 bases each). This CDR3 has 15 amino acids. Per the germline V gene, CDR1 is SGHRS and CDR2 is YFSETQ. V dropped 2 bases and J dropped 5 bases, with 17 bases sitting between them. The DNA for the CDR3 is TGCGCCAGCAGCTTACAGGGTAGGGGGGCCAACGAGCAGTACTTC. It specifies CASSLQGRGANEQYF.

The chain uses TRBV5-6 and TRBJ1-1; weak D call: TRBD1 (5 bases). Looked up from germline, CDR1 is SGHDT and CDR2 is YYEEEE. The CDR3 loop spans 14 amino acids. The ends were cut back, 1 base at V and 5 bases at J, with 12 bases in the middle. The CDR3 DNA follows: TGTGCCAGCAGCTTGCTTGTAGGGGTGACTGAAGCTTTCTTT. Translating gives CASSLLVGVTEAFF. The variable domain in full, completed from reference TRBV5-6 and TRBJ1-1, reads DAGVTQSPTHLIKTRGQQVTLRCSPKSGHDTVSWYQQALGQGPQFIFQYYEEEERQRGNFPDRFSGHQFPNYSSELNVNALLLGDSALYLCASSLLVGVTEAFFGQGTRLTVV.

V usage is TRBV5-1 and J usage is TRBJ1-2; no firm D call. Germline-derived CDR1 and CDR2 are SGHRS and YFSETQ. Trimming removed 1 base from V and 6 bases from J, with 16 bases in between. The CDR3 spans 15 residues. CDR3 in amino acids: CASSLRRAGIDGYTF. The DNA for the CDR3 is TGCGCCAGCAGCTTGAGGAGGGCGGGCATCGATGGCTACACCTTC. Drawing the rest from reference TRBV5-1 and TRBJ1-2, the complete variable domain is KAGVTQTPRYLIKTRGQQVTLSCSPISGHRSVSWYQQTPGQGLQFLFEYFSETQRNKGNFPGRFSGRQFSNSRSEMNVSTLELGDSALYLCASSLRRAGIDGYTFGSGTRLTVV.

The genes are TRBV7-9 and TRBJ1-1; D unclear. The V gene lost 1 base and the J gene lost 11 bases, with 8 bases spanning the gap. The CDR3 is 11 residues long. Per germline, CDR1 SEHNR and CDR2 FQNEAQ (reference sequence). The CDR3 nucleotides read TGTGCCAGCAGCTTAGGTGAAGGTGCTTTCTTT. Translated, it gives CASSLGEGAFF.

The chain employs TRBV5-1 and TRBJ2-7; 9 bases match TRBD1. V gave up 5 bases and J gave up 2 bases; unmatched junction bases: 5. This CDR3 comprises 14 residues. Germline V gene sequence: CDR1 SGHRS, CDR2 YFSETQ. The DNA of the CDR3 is TGCGCCAGCAGTACCGGGACAGGGACCTACGAGCAGTACTTC. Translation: CASSTGTGTYEQYF.

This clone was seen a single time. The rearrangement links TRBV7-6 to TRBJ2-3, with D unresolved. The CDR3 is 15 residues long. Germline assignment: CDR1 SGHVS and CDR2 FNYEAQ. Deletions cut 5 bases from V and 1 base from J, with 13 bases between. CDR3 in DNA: TGTGCCAGCAGCCCTAGGGCGGAGCGCACAGATACGCAGTATTTT. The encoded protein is CASSPRAERTDTQYF.

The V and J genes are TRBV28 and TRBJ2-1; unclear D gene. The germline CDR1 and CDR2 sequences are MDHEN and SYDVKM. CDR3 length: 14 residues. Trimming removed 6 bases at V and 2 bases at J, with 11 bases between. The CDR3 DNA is TGTGCCAGCAGGGAAACGGACGCCTACAATGAGCAGTTCTTC. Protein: CASRETDAYNEQFF.

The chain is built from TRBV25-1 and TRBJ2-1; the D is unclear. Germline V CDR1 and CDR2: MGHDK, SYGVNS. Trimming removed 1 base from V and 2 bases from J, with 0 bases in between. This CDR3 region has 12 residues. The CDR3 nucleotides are TGTGCCAGCAGTGAATCCTACAATGAGCAGTTCTTC. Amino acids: CASSESYNEQFF.

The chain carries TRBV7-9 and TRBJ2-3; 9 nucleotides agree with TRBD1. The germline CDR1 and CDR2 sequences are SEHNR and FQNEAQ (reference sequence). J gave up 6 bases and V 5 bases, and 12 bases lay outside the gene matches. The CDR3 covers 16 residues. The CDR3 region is CASSPPGTGSMDTQYF. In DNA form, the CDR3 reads TGTGCCAGCAGCCCCCCCGGGACAGGGTCGATGGATACGCAGTATTTT. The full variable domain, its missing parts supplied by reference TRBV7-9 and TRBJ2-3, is DTGVSQNPRHKITKRGQNVTFRCDPISEHNRLYWYRQTLGQGPEFLTYFQNEAQLEKSRLLSDRFSAERPKGSFSTLEIQRTEQGDSAMYLCASSPPGTGSMDTQYFGPGTRLTVL.

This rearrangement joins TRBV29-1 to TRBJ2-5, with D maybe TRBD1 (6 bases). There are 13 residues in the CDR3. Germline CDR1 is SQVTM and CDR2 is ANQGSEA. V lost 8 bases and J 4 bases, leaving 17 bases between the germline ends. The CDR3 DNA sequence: TGCAGCCTTAGCGAACAGGGTCGAGAGACCCAGTACTTC. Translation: CSLSEQGRETQYF.

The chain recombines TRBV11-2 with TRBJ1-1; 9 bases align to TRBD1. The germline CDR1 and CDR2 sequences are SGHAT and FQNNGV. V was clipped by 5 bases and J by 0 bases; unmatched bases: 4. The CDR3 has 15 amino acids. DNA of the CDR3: TGTGCCAGCAGCCCTGGGACAGGGATGAACACTGAAGCTTTCTTT. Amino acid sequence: CASSPGTGMNTEAFF. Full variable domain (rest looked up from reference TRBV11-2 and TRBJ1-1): EAGVAQSPRYKIIEKRQSVAFWCNPISGHATLYWYQQILGQGPKLLIQFQNNGVVDDSQLPKDRFSAERLKGVDSTLKIQPAKLEDSAVYLCASSPGTGMNTEAFFGQGTRLTVV.

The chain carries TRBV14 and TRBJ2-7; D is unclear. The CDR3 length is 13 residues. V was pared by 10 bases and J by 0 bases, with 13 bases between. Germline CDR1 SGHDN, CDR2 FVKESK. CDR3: CATQDGNSYEQYF. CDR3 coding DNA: TGTGCCACCCAGGACGGAAACTCCTACGAGCAGTACTTC. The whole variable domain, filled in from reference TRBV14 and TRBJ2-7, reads EAGVTQFPSHSVIEKGQTVTLRCDPISGHDNLYWYRRVMGKEIKFLLHFVKESKQDESGMPNNRFLAERTGGTYSTLKVQPAELEDSGVYFCATQDGNSYEQYFGPGTRLTVT.

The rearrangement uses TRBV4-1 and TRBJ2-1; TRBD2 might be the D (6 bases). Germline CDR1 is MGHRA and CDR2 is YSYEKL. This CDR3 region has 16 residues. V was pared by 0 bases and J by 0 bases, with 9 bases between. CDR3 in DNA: TGCGCCAGCAGCCAAGACGGGGGAGTCTCCTACAATGAGCAGTTCTTC. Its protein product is CASSQDGGVSYNEQFF.

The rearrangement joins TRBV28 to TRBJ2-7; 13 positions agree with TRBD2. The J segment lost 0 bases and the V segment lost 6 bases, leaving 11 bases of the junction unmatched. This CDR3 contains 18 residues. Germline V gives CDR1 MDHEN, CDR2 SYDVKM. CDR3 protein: CASSSGLAGTLSSYEQYF. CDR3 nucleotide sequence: TGTGCCAGCAGCTCGGGACTAGCGGGAACTTTAAGCTCCTACGAGCAGTACTTC.

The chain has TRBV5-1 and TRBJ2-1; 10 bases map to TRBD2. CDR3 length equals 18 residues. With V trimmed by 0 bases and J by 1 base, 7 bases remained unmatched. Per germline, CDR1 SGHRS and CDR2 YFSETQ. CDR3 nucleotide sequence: TGCGCCAGCAGCTTGGACCTAGCGGGAGTAGCGTCCTACAATGAGCAGTTCTTC. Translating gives CASSLDLAGVASYNEQFF.

The CDR3 is CASSDGTSGRGGTDTQYF. CDR3 nucleotides: TGCGCCAGCAGTGACGGGACTAGCGGACGTGGAGGCACAGATACGCAGTATTTT. V usage is TRBV10-2 and J usage is TRBJ2-3, with 11 positions matching TRBD2. Per germline, CDR1 WSHSY and CDR2 SAAADI. Unmatched junction bases numbered 9, after V lost 3 bases and J lost 1 base. The CDR3 spans 18 residues.

The CDR3 is CASKLQPPNRDRERDTQYF. CDR3 nucleotide sequence: TGTGCCAGCAAATTACAACCACCGAACCGGGACAGGGAGCGGGATACGCAGTATTTT. The V gene is TRBV5-6, the J gene TRBJ2-3; 9 nucleotides line up with TRBD1. J gave up 6 bases and V 6 bases, and 23 bases lay outside the gene matches. The CDR3 has 19 residues. In germline, CDR1 is SGHDT, CDR2 YYEEEE.

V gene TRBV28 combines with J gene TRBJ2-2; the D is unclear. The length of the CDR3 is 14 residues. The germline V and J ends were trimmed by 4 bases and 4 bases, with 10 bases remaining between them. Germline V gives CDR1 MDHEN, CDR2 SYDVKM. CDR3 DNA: TGTGCCAGCAGTTCCCCAGCTGGCACCGGGGAGCTGTTTTTT. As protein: CASSSPAGTGELFF.

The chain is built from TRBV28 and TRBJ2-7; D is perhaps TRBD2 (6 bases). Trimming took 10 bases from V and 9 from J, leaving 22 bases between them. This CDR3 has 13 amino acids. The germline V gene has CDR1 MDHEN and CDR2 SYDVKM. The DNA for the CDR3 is TGTGCCACCCTCGAGGCGGGATCCCGACGGCAGTACTTC. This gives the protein CATLEAGSRRQYF. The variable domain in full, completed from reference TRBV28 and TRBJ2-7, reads DVKVTQSSRYLVKRTGEKVFLECVQDMDHENMFWYRQDPGLGLRLIYFSYDVKMKEKGDIPEGYSVSREKKERFSLILESASTNQTSMYLCATLEAGSRRQYFGPGTRLTVT.

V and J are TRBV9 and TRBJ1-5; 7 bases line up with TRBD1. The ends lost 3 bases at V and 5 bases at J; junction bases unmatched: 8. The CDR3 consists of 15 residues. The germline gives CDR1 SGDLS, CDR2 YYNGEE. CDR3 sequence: CASSGGITGDQPQHF. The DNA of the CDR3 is TGTGCCAGCAGCGGGGGAATCACAGGGGATCAGCCCCAGCATTTT.

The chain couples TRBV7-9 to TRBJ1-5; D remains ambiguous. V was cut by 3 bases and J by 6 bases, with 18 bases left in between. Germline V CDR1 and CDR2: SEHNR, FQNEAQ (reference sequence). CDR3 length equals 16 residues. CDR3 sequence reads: CASSFLPLIVVQPQHF. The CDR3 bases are TGTGCCAGCAGCTTTTTACCCCTCATAGTAGTTCAGCCCCAGCATTTT.

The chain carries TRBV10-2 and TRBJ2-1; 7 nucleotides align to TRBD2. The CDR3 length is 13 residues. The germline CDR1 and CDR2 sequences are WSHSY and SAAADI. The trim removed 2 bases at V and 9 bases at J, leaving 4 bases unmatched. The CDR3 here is CASSEGGRGEQFF. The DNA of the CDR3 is TGCGCCAGCAGTGAGGGGGGGAGGGGTGAGCAGTTCTTC.

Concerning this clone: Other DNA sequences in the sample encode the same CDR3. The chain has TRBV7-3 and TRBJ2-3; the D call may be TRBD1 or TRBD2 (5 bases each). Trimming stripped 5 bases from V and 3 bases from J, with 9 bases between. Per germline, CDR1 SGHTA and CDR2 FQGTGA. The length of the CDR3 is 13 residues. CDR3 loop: CASSLEGTDTQYF. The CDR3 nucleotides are TGTGCCAGCAGCCTAGAGGGGACAGATACGCAGTATTTT.

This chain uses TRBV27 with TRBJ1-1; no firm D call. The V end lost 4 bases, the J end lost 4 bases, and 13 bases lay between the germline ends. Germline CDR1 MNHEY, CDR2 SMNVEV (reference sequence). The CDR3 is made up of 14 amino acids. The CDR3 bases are TGTGCCAGCAGTTCCGGCCCCCGGGTCACTGAAGCTTTCTTT. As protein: CASSSGPRVTEAFF.

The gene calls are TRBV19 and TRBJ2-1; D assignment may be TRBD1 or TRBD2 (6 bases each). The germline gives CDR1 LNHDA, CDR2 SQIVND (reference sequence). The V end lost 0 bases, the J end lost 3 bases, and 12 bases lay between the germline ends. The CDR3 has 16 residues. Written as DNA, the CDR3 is TGTGCCAGTAGTATAGATGGCGGGACACGCTACAATGAGCAGTTCTTC. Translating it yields CASSIDGGTRYNEQFF.

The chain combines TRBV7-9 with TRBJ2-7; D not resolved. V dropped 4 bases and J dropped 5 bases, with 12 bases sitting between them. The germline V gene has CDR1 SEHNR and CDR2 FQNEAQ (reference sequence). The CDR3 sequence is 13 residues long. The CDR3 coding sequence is TGTGCCAGCAGCTCCTGGGGAAACGACGAGCAGTACTTC. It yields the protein CASSSWGNDEQYF.